The 24 T cell receptor beta chains below come from one sample, sequenced in a study of T cell responses to AZD1222 COVID-19 vaccine (dated by TCRdb to the early 2020s). The receptor library was made with the immunoSEQ multiplex PCR assay. Drawn from immuneACCESS, this table holds only the in-frame rearrangements with V and J called that TCRdb kept. Clones are partly lost; checked studies trace under half to an unresolved V gene and leave the rest unexplained. The sample table shows some 150,000 clones, and less than 90% are seen once. 6.9% of the sample belongs to the ten largest clones. Taken with the paper, the label for time point translates to: sample from adult after SARS-CoV-2 infection, after symptom onset. Sequenced material: peripheral blood, taken after recovery from COVID-19. The receptor source for this set is an adult who had recovered from COVID-19.

The chain has TRBV5-6 and TRBJ2-7; no clear D gene. Germline V gene data show CDR1 as SGHDT and CDR2 as YYEEEE. This CDR3 spans 14 amino acids. V lost 0 bases to trimming and J lost 6 bases, with 13 bases between them. CDR3 amino acids: CASSLGRRTPEQYF. The CDR3 DNA reads as TGTGCCAGCAGCTTGGGACGGCGTACTCCCGAGCAGTACTTC.

This rearrangement joins TRBV12-2 to TRBJ1-5; the table's TRBD1 call for D was not verified on the DNA. TRBV12-2 is a pseudogene locus. The CDR3 consists of 16 residues. The CDR3 reads CASRLAGQYSNQPQHF. The CDR3 coding sequence is TGTGCAAGTCGCTTAGCTGGGCAGTATAGCAATCAGCCCCAGCATTTT.

This chain connects TRBV18 to TRBJ2-1; 8 bases match TRBD2. This CDR3 contains 14 residues. V was clipped by 4 bases and J by 9 bases; unmatched bases: 8. Germline V lookup: CDR1 KGHSH, CDR2 LQKENI. The CDR3 loop is CASSRSGTSGEQFF. The CDR3 DNA reads TGTGCCAGCTCACGCTCCGGGACTAGTGGTGAGCAGTTCTTC.

Remarks on this clone: At one boundary the junction diverges from the germline segment, which might be a read error. The rearrangement uses TRBV5-1 and TRBJ1-1; D may be TRBD1 (6 bases). CDR1 SGHRS and CDR2 YFSETQ come from the germline V gene. The CDR3 contains 15 residues. CDR3 DNA sequence: TGCGCCAGCACCTTGGTAAGGGGGGGGAACACTGAAGCTTTCTTT. Its translation is CASTLVRGGNTEAFF.

This clone was detected only a few times. V gene TRBV23-1 combines with J gene TRBJ1-5, with D maybe TRBD1 (5 bases). TRBV23-1 is classed as an ORF, of uncertain function. V lost 0 bases and J 2 bases, leaving 14 bases between the germline ends. The CDR3 runs 17 residues. The CDR3 DNA follows: TGCGCCAGCAGTCAATCCCTCCCAGGGATATGCAATCAGCCCCAGCATTTT. It codes for CASSQSLPGICNQPQHF.

The rearrangement uses TRBV5-1 and TRBJ1-1, with TRBD1 as a possible D gene (5 bases). Trimming stripped 7 bases from V and 3 bases from J, with 16 bases between. CDR3 size: 14 residues. Germline-derived CDR1 and CDR2 are SGHRS and YFSETQ. This CDR3 reads CASSAEWGDTEAFF. The CDR3 DNA sequence: TGCGCCAGCTCGGCCGAGTGGGGGGACACTGAAGCTTTCTTT.

The chain combines TRBV20-1 with TRBJ2-3; TRBD2 might be the D (6 bases). The germline V gene has CDR1 DFQATT and CDR2 SNEGSKA (reference sequence). Trimming removed 6 bases at V and 6 bases at J, with 10 bases between. The CDR3 loop spans 11 amino acids. The CDR3, as DNA: TGCAGTGCGGATCGGGGGGATACGCAGTATTTT. As protein: CSADRGDTQYF.

The V and J genes are TRBV28 and TRBJ1-1; D call uncertain. Trimming took 5 bases from V and 3 from J, leaving 7 bases between them. Germline V gene sequence: CDR1 MDHEN, CDR2 SYDVKM. The length of the CDR3 is 12 residues. CDR3 loop: CASSGFYTEAFF. CDR3 nucleotides: TGTGCCAGCAGTGGGTTCTACACTGAAGCTTTCTTT.

This chain links TRBV7-2 with TRBJ2-5, with D perhaps matching TRBD1 or TRBD2 (5 bases each). Germline V gene lookup returns CDR1 SGHTA and CDR2 FQGNSA. Trimming removed 2 bases at V and 4 bases at J, with 11 bases between. The CDR3 length is 14 residues. The CDR3 DNA follows: TGTGCCAGCAGCTTAAGGGGAGTGGCAGAGACCCAGTACTTC. Its translation: CASSLRGVAETQYF. The whole variable domain, filled in from reference TRBV7-2 and TRBJ2-5, reads GAGVSQSPSNKVTEKGKDVELRCDPISGHTALYWYRQSLGQGLEFLIYFQGNSAPDKSGLPSDRFSAERTGGSVSTLTIQRTQQEDSAVYLCASSLRGVAETQYFGPGTRLLVL.

V and J are TRBV2 and TRBJ2-5; D might be TRBD1 or TRBD2, each matching 6 bases. Trimming left V 8 bases short and J 5 bases short, with 21 bases between. The CDR3 extends over 15 amino acids. Germline CDR1 and CDR2: SNHLY and FYNNEI. The DNA of the CDR3 is TGTGCCAGCGCCCGTGCGTCGGGGGCGCGGGAGACCCAGTACTTC. Protein sequence: CASARASGARETQYF.

V gene TRBV20-1 combines with J gene TRBJ1-2; D ambiguous. CDR3 length equals 11 residues. V shed 3 bases and J shed 8 bases, with 10 bases lying between them. Germline values: CDR1 DFQATT, CDR2 SNEGSKA (reference sequence). The CDR3 sequence is CSARTLGGYTF. As DNA, the CDR3 is TGCAGTGCTAGGACCCTTGGCGGCTACACCTTC.

V gene TRBV12-3 or TRBV12-4 combines with J gene TRBJ1-1; D is ambiguous. This CDR3 spans 13 amino acids. Trimming cost V 4 bases and J 1 base, with 7 bases left between them. For the CDR3, the DNA is TGTGCCAGCAGTTCACAGTGGAACACTGAAGCTTTCTTT. Protein: CASSSQWNTEAFF.

The chain uses TRBV21-1 and TRBJ2-7; TRBD2 reflects the table's D call only, with no check against the DNA. TRBV21-1 is tagged as a pseudogene. This CDR3 contains 15 residues. This CDR3 is CASSKASHVRGEQYF. The DNA of the CDR3 is TGTGCCAGCAGCAAAGCTAGCCACGTCCGGGGCGAGCAGTACTTC.

The rearrangement links TRBV5-1 to TRBJ2-3, with D maybe TRBD2 (6 bases). Trimming removed 2 bases at V and 9 bases at J, with 16 bases between. The CDR3 covers 14 residues. Germline V gene lookup returns CDR1 SGHRS and CDR2 YFSETQ. Here the CDR3 DNA reads TGCGCCAGCAGCTTCGCCGGAGGGGCCCCGACGCAGTATTTT. It translates to CASSFAGGAPTQYF.

This CDR3 is CASSESGAGYNSPLHF. The DNA of the CDR3 is TGCGCCAGCAGTGAGTCGGGTGCGGGATATAATTCACCCCTCCACTTT. The chain employs TRBV10-2 and TRBJ1-6; D is ambiguous. Trimming shortened V by 0 bases and J by 4 bases, and 10 bases separated the two germline ends. The CDR3 sequence is 16 residues long. CDR1 and CDR2 (germline): WSHSY, SAAADI.

The chain employs TRBV5-4 and TRBJ2-7, with 9 bases fitting TRBD1. The J segment lost 4 bases and the V segment lost 4 bases, leaving 6 bases of the junction unmatched. CDR1 SGHNT and CDR2 YYREEE come from the germline V gene (reference sequence). This CDR3 has 14 residues. The CDR3 region is CASSPRDRVYEQYF. CDR3 in DNA: TGTGCCAGCAGCCCCCGGGACAGGGTGTACGAGCAGTACTTC.

The chain uses TRBV28 and TRBJ1-5, with TRBD1 identical over 9 bases. Germline CDR1 reads MDHEN; CDR2 reads SYDVKM. V lost 8 bases, J lost 5 bases, and 10 bases stayed unmatched. CDR3 length equals 15 residues. CDR3 loop: CASRLGTGRDQPQHF. The CDR3 DNA reads TGTGCCAGCCGGTTAGGGACAGGGCGGGATCAGCCCCAGCATTTT.

V is TRBV5-1 and J is TRBJ1-3; no definite D call. V gave up 4 bases and J gave up 4 bases, with 9 bases separating them. The CDR3 runs to 13 residues. Per the germline V gene, CDR1 is SGHRS and CDR2 is YFSETQ. The CDR3 coding sequence is TGCGCCAGCAGCCTCTCGGACGGAAACACCATATATTTT. This gives the protein CASSLSDGNTIYF.

This clone was seen a few times. The V gene is TRBV7-9, the J gene TRBJ1-2; 10 bases match TRBD1. Unmatched junction bases numbered 0, after V lost 0 bases and J lost 2 bases. In germline, CDR1 is SEHNR, CDR2 FQNEAQ (reference sequence). The CDR3 consists of 15 residues. CDR3 residues: CASSLAGQGNYGYTF. The CDR3, as DNA: TGTGCCAGCAGCTTAGCGGGACAGGGGAACTATGGCTACACCTTC. Full variable domain (missing parts from reference TRBV7-9 and TRBJ1-2): DTGVSQNPRHKITKRGQNVTFRCDPISEHNRLYWYRQTLGQGPEFLTYFQNEAQLEKSRLLSDRFSAERPKGSFSTLEIQRTEQGDSAMYLCASSLAGQGNYGYTFGSGTRLTVV.

J is TRBJ2-3 and V is TRBV5-4, with TRBD2 matching over 7 bases. Looked up from germline, CDR1 is SGHNT and CDR2 is YYREEE (reference sequence). There are 16 residues in the CDR3. The ends lost 4 bases at V and 3 bases at J; junction bases unmatched: 11. The CDR3 DNA sequence: TGTGCCAGCAGCCGGGGAAGTCGGGGGGAAACAGATACGCAGTATTTT. Its protein is CASSRGSRGETDTQYF.

This chain connects TRBV6-1 to TRBJ1-3, with D possibly TRBD1 on 5 matching bases. The CDR3 has 17 amino acids. V dropped 3 bases and J dropped 1 base, with 16 bases sitting between them. Per the germline V gene, CDR1 is MNHNS and CDR2 is SASEGT. CDR3 bases: TGTGCCAGCAGTGAGATGGGACCCGGGCAGTCTGGAAACACCATATATTTT. Encoded protein: CASSEMGPGQSGNTIYF.

The chain links TRBV5-1 to TRBJ2-1; 8 bases align to TRBD2. After removal of 0 bases from V and 5 bases from J, the junction contained 7 bases not matched to a gene. Germline V gives CDR1 SGHRS, CDR2 YFSETQ. The CDR3 runs 16 residues. The chain's CDR3 is CASSLVSAGGHNEQFF. For the CDR3, the DNA is TGCGCCAGCAGCTTGGTCTCCGCGGGGGGCCACAATGAGCAGTTCTTC.

V usage is TRBV11-2 and J usage is TRBJ1-3; 7 bases fit TRBD1. Germline lookup yields CDR1 SGHAT and CDR2 FQNNGV. This CDR3 is 17 amino acids long. J lost 1 base, V lost 5 bases, and 11 bases had no gene match. For the CDR3, the DNA is TGTGCCAGCAGCCTAGGACCCAGGGGGACGTCTGGAAACACCATATATTTT. This translates into CASSLGPRGTSGNTIYF.

Ten or more counts support this clone. This sequence joins TRBV11-2 and TRBJ2-2; 7 nucleotides agree with TRBD2. CDR3 length: 18 residues. Germline CDR1 and CDR2: SGHAT and FQNNGV. The ends lost 1 base at V and 2 bases at J; junction bases unmatched: 10. In nucleotides, the CDR3 is TGTGCCAGCAGCTTAGTTAAGGGAGGGGTACTAAACACCGGGGAGCTGTTTTTT. Amino acid sequence: CASSLVKGGVLNTGELFF.